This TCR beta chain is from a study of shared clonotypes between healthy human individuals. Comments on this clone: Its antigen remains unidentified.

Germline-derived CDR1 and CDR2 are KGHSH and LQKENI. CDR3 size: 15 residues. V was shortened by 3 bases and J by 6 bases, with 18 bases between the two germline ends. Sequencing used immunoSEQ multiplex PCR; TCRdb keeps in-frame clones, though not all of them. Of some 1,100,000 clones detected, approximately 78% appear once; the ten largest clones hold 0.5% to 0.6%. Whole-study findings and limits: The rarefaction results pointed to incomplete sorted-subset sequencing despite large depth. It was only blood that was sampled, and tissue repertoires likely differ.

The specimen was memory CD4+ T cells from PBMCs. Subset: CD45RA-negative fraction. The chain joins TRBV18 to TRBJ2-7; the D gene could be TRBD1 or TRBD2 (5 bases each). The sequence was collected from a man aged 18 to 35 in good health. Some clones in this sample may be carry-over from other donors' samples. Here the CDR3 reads CASSPFLTEGSEQYF. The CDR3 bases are TGTGCCAGCTCACCCTTTTTGACAGAGGGGTCCGAGCAGTACTTC. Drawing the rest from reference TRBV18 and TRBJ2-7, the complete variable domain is NAGVMQNPRHLVRRRGQEARLRCSPMKGHSHVYWYRQLPEEGLKFMVYLQKENIIDESGMPKERFSAEFPKEGPSILRIQQVVRGDSAAYFCASSPFLTEGSEQYFGPGTRLTVT.